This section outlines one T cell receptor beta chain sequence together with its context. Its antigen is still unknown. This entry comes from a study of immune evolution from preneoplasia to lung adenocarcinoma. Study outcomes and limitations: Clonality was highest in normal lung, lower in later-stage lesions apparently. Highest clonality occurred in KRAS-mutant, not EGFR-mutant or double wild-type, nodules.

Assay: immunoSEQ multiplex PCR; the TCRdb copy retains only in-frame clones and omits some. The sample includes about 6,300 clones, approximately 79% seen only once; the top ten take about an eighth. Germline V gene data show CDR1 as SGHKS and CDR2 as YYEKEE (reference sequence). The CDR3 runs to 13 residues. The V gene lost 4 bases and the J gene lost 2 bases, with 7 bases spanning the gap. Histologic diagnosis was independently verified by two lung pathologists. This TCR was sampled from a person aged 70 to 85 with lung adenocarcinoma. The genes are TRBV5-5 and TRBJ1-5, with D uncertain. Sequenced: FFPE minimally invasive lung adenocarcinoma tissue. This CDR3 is CASSNPGNQPQHF. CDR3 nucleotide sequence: TGTGCCAGCAGCAACCCCGGCAATCAGCCCCAGCATTTT.